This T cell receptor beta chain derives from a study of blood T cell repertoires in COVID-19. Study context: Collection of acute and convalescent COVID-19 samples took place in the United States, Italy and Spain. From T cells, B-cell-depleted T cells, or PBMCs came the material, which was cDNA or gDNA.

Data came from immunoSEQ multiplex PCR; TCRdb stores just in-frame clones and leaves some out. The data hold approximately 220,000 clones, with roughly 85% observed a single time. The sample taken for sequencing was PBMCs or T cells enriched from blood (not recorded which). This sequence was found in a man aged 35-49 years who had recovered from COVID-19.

The CDR3 sequence is CASSLEGFSNQPQHF. The CDR3 DNA reads as TGTGCCAGCAGCTTAGAGGGGTTTAGCAATCAGCCCCAGCATTTT. This chain uses TRBV7-2 with TRBJ1-5; weak D call: TRBD1 (5 bases). CDR3 size: 15 residues. Germline CDR1 is SGHTA and CDR2 is FQGNSA. V shed 1 base and J shed 0 bases, with 7 bases lying between them.